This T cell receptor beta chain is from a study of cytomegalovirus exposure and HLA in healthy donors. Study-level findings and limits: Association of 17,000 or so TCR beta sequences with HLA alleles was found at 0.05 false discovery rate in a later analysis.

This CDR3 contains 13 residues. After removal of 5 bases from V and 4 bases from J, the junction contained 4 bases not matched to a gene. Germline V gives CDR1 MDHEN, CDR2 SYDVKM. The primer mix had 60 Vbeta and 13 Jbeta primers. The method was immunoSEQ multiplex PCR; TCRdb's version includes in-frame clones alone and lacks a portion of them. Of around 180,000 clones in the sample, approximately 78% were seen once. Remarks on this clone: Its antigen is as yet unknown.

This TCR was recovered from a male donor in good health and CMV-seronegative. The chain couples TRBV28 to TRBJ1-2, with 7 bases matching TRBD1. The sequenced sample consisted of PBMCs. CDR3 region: CASSRQGFYGYTF. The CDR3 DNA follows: TGTGCCAGCAGTCGACAGGGTTTCTATGGCTACACCTTC.